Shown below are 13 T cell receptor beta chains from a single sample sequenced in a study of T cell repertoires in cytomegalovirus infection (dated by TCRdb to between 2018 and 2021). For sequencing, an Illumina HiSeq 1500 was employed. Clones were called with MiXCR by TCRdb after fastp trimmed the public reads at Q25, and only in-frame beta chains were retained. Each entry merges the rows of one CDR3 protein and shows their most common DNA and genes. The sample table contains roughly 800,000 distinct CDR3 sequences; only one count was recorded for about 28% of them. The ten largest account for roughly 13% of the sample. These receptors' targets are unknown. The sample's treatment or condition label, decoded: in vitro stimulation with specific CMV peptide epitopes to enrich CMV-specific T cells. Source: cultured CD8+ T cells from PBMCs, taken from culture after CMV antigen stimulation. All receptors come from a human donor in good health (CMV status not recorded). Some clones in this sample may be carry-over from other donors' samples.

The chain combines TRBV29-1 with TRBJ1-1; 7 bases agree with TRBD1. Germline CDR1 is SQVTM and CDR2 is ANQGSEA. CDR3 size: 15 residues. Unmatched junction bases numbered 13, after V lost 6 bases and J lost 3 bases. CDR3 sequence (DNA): TGCAGCGTCCTTTCAGGGTACGGACAGGACACTGAAGCTTTCTTT. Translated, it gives CSVLSGYGQDTEAFF.

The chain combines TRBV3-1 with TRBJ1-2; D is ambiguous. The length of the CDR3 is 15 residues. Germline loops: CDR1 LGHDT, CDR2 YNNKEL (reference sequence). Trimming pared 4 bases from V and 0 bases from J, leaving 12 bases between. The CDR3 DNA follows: TGTGCCAGCAGCCTCCTCCGTACAGCTAACTATGGCTACACCTTC. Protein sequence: CASSLLRTANYGYTF.

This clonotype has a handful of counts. The CDR3 spells CASSLRTSGGASTDTQYF. The CDR3 DNA follows: TGTGCCAGCAGCCTCAGGACTAGCGGGGGGGCTAGCACAGATACGCAGTATTTT. The V gene is TRBV11-3, the J gene TRBJ2-3; 15 positions agree with TRBD2. This CDR3 comprises 18 residues. Trimming cost V 5 bases and J 0 bases; bases outside gene matches: 6. Germline V lookup: CDR1 SGHNT, CDR2 YENEEA.

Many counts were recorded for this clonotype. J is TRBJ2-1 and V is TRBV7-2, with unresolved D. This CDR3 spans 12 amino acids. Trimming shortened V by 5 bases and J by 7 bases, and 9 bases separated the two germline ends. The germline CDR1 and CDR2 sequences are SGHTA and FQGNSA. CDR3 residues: CASSPRINEQFF. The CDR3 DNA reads TGTGCCAGCAGCCCCCGAATAAATGAGCAGTTCTTC.

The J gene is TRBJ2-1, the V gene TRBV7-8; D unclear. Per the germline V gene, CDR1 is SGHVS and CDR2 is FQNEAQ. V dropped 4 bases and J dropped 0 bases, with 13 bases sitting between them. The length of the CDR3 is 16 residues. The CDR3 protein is CASSSGTRISYNEQFF. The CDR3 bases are TGTGCCAGCAGCTCAGGCACCAGGATCTCCTACAATGAGCAGTTCTTC.

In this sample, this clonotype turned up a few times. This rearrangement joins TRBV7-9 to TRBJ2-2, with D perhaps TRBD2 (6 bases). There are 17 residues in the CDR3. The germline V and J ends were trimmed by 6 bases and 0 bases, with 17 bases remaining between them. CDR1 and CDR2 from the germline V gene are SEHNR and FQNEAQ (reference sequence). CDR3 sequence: CASRRDGPTSNTGELFF. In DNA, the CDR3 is TGTGCCAGCAGGCGGGACGGCCCCACCTCGAACACCGGGGAGCTGTTTTTT.

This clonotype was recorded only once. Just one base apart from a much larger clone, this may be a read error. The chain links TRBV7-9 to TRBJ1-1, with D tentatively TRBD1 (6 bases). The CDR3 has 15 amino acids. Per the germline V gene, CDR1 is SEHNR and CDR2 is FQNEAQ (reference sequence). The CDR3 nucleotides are TGTGTCAGCAGCCCTCCACAGGGTTTATTGCCTGAAGCTTTCTTT. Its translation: CVSSPPQGLLPEAFF.

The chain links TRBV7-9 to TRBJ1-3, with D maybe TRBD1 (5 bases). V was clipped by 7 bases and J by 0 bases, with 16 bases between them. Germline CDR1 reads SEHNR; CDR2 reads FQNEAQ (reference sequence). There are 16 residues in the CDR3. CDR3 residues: CASIGTDSFSGNTIYF. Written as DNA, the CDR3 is TGTGCCAGCATCGGGACCGACAGTTTCTCTGGAAACACCATATATTTT.

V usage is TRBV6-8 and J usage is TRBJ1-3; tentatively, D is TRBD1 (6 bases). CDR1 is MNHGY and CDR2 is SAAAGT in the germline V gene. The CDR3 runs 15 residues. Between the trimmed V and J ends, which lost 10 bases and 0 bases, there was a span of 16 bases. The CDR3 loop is CATSPDSYSGNTIYF. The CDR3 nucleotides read TGTGCCACCTCCCCGGACAGCTACTCTGGAAACACCATATATTTT.

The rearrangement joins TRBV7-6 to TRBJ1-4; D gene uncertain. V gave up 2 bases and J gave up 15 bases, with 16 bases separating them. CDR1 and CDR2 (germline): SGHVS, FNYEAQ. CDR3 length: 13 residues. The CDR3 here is CASSLTRRRRVFF. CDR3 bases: TGTGCCAGCAGCTTAACTAGAAGGCGCCGGGTGTTTTTT.

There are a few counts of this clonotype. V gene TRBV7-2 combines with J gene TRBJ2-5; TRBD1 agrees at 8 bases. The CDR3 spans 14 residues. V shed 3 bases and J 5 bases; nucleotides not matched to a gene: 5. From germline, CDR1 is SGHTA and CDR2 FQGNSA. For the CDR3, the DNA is TGTGCCAGCAGCTTCCCAGGGGGCCTCGAGACCCAGTACTTC. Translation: CASSFPGGLETQYF.

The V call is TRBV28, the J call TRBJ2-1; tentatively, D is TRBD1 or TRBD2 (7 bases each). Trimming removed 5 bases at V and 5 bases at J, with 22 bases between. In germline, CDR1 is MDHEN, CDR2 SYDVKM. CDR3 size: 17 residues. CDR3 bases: TGTGCCAGCAGTGCAGGGGGGGGGTACGCGTGGGACAATGAGCAGTTCTTC. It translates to CASSAGGGYAWDNEQFF. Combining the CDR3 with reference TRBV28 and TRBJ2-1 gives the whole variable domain DVKVTQSSRYLVKRTGEKVFLECVQDMDHENMFWYRQDPGLGLRLIYFSYDVKMKEKGDIPEGYSVSREKKERFSLILESASTNQTSMYLCASSAGGGYAWDNEQFFGPGTRLTVL.

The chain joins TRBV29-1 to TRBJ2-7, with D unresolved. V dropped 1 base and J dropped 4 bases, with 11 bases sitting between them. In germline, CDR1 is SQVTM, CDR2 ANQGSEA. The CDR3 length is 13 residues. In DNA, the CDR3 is TGCAGCGTTGAAGCAAAAGAAAGTTACGAGCAGTACTTC. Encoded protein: CSVEAKESYEQYF.